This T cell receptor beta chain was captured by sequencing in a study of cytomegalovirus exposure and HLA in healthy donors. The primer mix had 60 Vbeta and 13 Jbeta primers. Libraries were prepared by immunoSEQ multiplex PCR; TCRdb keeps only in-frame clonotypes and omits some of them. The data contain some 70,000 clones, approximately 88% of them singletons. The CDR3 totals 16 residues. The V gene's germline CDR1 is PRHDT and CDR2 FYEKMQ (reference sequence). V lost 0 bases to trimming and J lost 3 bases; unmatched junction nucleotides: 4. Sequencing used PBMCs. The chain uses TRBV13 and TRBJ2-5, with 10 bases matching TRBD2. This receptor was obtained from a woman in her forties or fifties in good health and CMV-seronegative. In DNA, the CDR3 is TGTGCCAGCAGCTTAGGCCTAGCGGGAGCGGAAGAGACCCAGTACTTC. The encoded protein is CASSLGLAGAEETQYF.